A selection of T cell receptor beta chains follows, all from one sample in a study of blood T cell repertoires in COVID-19. TCRdb keeps only in-frame clones here, not all; method: immunoSEQ multiplex PCR. The repertoire holds around 300,000 clones, with around 88% as singletons. The sample taken for sequencing was peripheral blood. Every receptor here comes from a woman in her 30s with COVID-19, enrolled during active disease. Each CDR3 is given with its conserved first and last residue. The order of the fields is CDR3 protein, CDR3 DNA, clone size, V gene, J gene, D gene. The D gene is left open where the match is weak. Clone size appears in some rows only: once, few, many, or a class for an expanded clone.

CDR3: CASSSTGLETQYF
DNA: TGTGCCAGCAGCTCCACAGGGCTAGAGACCCAGTACTTC
size: few
V: TRBV7-9
J: TRBJ2-5
D: -

CDR3: CASSLFGEEKLFF
DNA: TGTGCCAGCAGCTTATTCGGGGAAGAAAAACTGTTTTTT
size: -
V: TRBV7-2
J: TRBJ1-4
D: -

CDR3: CAWSRQFNEQFF
DNA: TGTGCCTGGAGTAGACAATTTAATGAGCAGTTCTTC
size: -
V: TRBV30
J: TRBJ2-1
D: -

CDR3: CASSTYRDRGTGELFF
DNA: TGCGCCAGCAGCACATACCGGGACAGGGGCACCGGGGAGCTGTTTTTT
size: -
V: TRBV5-1
J: TRBJ2-2
D: TRBD1

CDR3: CASSRTGVQTLDGYTF
DNA: TGTGCCAGCAGTAGGACAGGAGTGCAAACCTTGGATGGCTACACCTTC
size: -
V: TRBV6-2/TRBV6-3
J: TRBJ1-2
D: TRBD1

CDR3: CASSPLVRGSPLHF
DNA: TGTGCCAGCAGCCCCTTAGTAAGAGGGTCACCCCTCCACTTT
size: -
V: TRBV7-9
J: TRBJ1-6
D: -

CDR3: CASSLDRNSPLHF
DNA: TGTGCCAGCAGCTTGGACAGGAATTCACCCCTCCACTTT
size: once
V: TRBV5-6
J: TRBJ1-6
D: -

CDR3: CASSPDLDRGYGYTF
DNA: TGTGCCAGCTCACCGGACTTGGACAGGGGCTATGGCTACACCTTC
size: many
V: TRBV18
J: TRBJ1-2
D: TRBD1

CDR3: CASSSGTGNYEQYF
DNA: TGTGCCAGCAGTTCCGGGACAGGAAACTACGAGCAGTACTTC
size: -
V: TRBV2
J: TRBJ2-7
D: TRBD1

CDR3: CASSPDAGFGEQYF
DNA: TGTGCCAGCTCACCAGATGCAGGGTTTGGCGAGCAGTACTTC
size: -
V: TRBV18
J: TRBJ2-7
D: -

CDR3: CASGLVLNRGPSGYTF
DNA: TGTGCTAGTGGTTTGGTACTTAACCGAGGTCCTAGCGGCTACACCTTC
size: -
V: TRBV12-5
J: TRBJ1-2
D: -

CDR3: CASSPTESLAKNIQYF
DNA: TGTGCCAGCAGCCCCACCGAGAGTTTAGCCAAAAACATTCAGTACTTC
size: few
V: TRBV7-9
J: TRBJ2-4
D: -

CDR3: CATSPPTGLRRETQYF
DNA: TGTGCCACCAGCCCCCCGACGGGTCTAAGAAGAGAGACCCAGTACTTC
size: -
V: TRBV15
J: TRBJ2-5
D: -

CDR3: CASSALWAGRDNEQFF
DNA: TGTGCCAGTAGTGCCCTCTGGGCAGGGAGGGACAATGAGCAGTTCTTC
size: -
V: TRBV19
J: TRBJ2-1
D: TRBD2

CDR3: CASSQDMRTVGYTF
DNA: TGCGCCAGCAGCCAAGATATGAGAACTGTCGGCTACACCTTC
size: -
V: TRBV4-1
J: TRBJ1-2
D: -

CDR3: CASSRTVLSGNTIYF
DNA: TGTGCCAGCAGCCGAACAGTACTCTCTGGAAACACCATATATTTT
size: -
V: TRBV7-6
J: TRBJ1-3
D: -

CDR3: CASSRTGYYSPLHF
DNA: TGTGCCAGCAGCAGGACAGGCTATTATTCACCCCTCCACTTT
size: -
V: TRBV9
J: TRBJ1-6
D: TRBD1

CDR3: CASTTAGRNSPLHF
DNA: TGTGCCAGCACCACCGCGGGAAGGAATTCACCCCTCCACTTT
size: -
V: TRBV7-8
J: TRBJ1-6
D: -

CDR3: CASSIVSGGTQYF
DNA: TGTGCCAGTAGTATTGTCAGCGGTGGGACCCAGTACTTC
size: -
V: TRBV19
J: TRBJ2-5
D: -

CDR3: CASSESLVGRQTEAFF
DNA: TGTGCCAGCAGCGAGAGCCTTGTGGGCAGGCAAACTGAAGCTTTCTTT
size: -
V: TRBV5-6
J: TRBJ1-1
D: -

CDR3: CASSEGQGQPQHF
DNA: TGTGCCAGCAGTGAGGGACAGGGTCAGCCCCAGCATTTT
size: -
V: TRBV27
J: TRBJ1-5
D: TRBD1

CDR3: CASRDTGFGNQPQHF
DNA: TGTGCCAGCAGGGACACAGGGTTCGGCAATCAGCCCCAGCATTTT
size: -
V: TRBV6-5
J: TRBJ1-5
D: -

CDR3: CASKTSGSTEAFF
DNA: TGTGCCAGCAAAACTTCAGGGTCCACTGAAGCTTTCTTT
size: -
V: TRBV6-5
J: TRBJ1-1
D: -

CDR3: CASSSSVNTQYF
DNA: TGTGCCAGCAGTTCCAGCGTAAATACGCAGTATTTT
size: -
V: TRBV12-3/TRBV12-4
J: TRBJ2-3
D: -

CDR3: CASSPDKNQPQHF
DNA: TGTGCCAGCAGCCCTGACAAGAATCAGCCCCAGCATTTT
size: -
V: TRBV12-3/TRBV12-4
J: TRBJ1-5
D: -

CDR3: CASSLLAANTGELFF
DNA: TGTGCCAGCAGCCTACTAGCGGCCAACACCGGGGAGCTGTTTTTT
size: -
V: TRBV3-1/TRBV3-2
J: TRBJ2-2
D: TRBD2

CDR3: CSVQGAAEAFF
DNA: TGCAGCGTGCAGGGGGCCGCTGAAGCTTTCTTT
size: -
V: TRBV29-1
J: TRBJ1-1
D: TRBD1

CDR3: CASSLAQAGPQHF
DNA: TGTGCCAGCAGCTTAGCTCAGGCGGGGCCCCAGCATTTT
size: -
V: TRBV7-8
J: TRBJ1-5
D: -

CDR3: CASSLTLRLNEDGQPQHF
DNA: TGTGCCAGCAGCTTAACACTCCGACTAAACGAGGACGGTCAGCCCCAGCATTTT
size: -
V: TRBV7-8
J: TRBJ1-5
D: -

CDR3: CASSPSGGRSYEQYF
DNA: TGCGCCAGCAGCCCCAGTGGGGGGAGGTCCTACGAGCAGTACTTC
size: -
V: TRBV4-1
J: TRBJ2-7
D: -

CDR3: CASSLNREAYEKLFF
DNA: TGTGCCAGCAGCCTGAACAGGGAAGCCTATGAAAAACTGTTTTTT
size: -
V: TRBV5-5
J: TRBJ1-4
D: -

CDR3: CASSSRLAGAYNEQFF
DNA: TGCGCCAGCAGCTCCCGACTAGCGGGGGCGTACAATGAGCAGTTCTTC
size: -
V: TRBV4-3
J: TRBJ2-1
D: TRBD2

CDR3: CASSQGGNRGQETQYF
DNA: TGTGCCAGCAGCCAAGGAGGAAACAGGGGACAAGAGACCCAGTACTTC
size: -
V: TRBV4-2
J: TRBJ2-5
D: TRBD1

CDR3: CAWGTSTYEQYF
DNA: TGTGCCTGGGGGACTTCCACCTACGAGCAGTACTTC
size: -
V: TRBV30
J: TRBJ2-7
D: -

CDR3: CASSVDRGSTEAFF
DNA: TGTGCCAGCAGTGTCGACAGGGGAAGCACTGAAGCTTTCTTT
size: -
V: TRBV27
J: TRBJ1-1
D: TRBD1

CDR3: CASSQGLAGGYQETQYF
DNA: TGCGCCAGCAGCCAAGGACTAGCGGGGGGGTACCAAGAGACCCAGTACTTC
size: once
V: TRBV4-1
J: TRBJ2-5
D: TRBD2

CDR3: CASSRRDSTDTQYF
DNA: TGTGCCAGCAGCCGTAGGGACTCCACAGATACGCAGTATTTT
size: -
V: TRBV11-3
J: TRBJ2-3
D: -

CDR3: CASSLKTAIMNTEAFF
DNA: TGTGCCAGCAGCTTAAAAACAGCTATAATGAACACTGAAGCTTTCTTT
size: -
V: TRBV13
J: TRBJ1-1
D: -

CDR3: CASSLESGEWAQYF
DNA: TGTGCCAGCAGCTTAGAGTCAGGCGAGTGGGCCCAGTACTTC
size: -
V: TRBV7-9
J: TRBJ2-5
D: -

CDR3: CAIKEGPNSGNTIYF
DNA: TGTGCCATCAAGGAGGGGCCAAACTCTGGAAACACCATATATTTT
size: -
V: TRBV10-3
J: TRBJ1-3
D: -

CDR3: CASSFGGTQPQHF
DNA: TGCGCCAGCAGCTTTGGGGGGACTCAGCCCCAGCATTTT
size: -
V: TRBV5-1
J: TRBJ1-5
D: -

CDR3: CASSLSRDRGRNPEAFF
DNA: TGTGCCAGCAGCCTGAGCCGGGACAGGGGGCGCAACCCTGAAGCTTTCTTT
size: -
V: TRBV13
J: TRBJ1-1
D: TRBD1

CDR3: CASSLDGSYEQYF
DNA: TGCGCCAGCAGCTTGGACGGCTCCTACGAGCAGTACTTC
size: few
V: TRBV5-1
J: TRBJ2-7
D: -

CDR3: CATLPPSNSNQPQHF
DNA: TGTGCCACCTTACCGCCCAGTAATAGCAATCAGCCCCAGCATTTT
size: -
V: TRBV24-1
J: TRBJ1-5
D: -

CDR3: CASTGPGGRQPQHF
DNA: TGTGCCAGTACCGGGCCGGGGGGGAGACAGCCCCAGCATTTT
size: -
V: TRBV19
J: TRBJ1-5
D: -

CDR3: CASSLVPLTDSEQFF
DNA: TGCGCCAGCAGCTTGGTGCCACTAACGGACAGTGAGCAGTTCTTC
size: -
V: TRBV5-1
J: TRBJ2-1
D: -

CDR3: CASSFHRGLTEAFF
DNA: TGTGCCAGCAGTTTCCACAGGGGGCTCACTGAAGCTTTCTTT
size: few
V: TRBV6-5
J: TRBJ1-1
D: TRBD1

CDR3: CASSREGGLNTEAFF
DNA: TGTGCCAGCTCCAGGGAGGGGGGCCTGAACACTGAAGCTTTCTTT
size: -
V: TRBV18
J: TRBJ1-1
D: -

CDR3: CASSLGYSGRETQYF
DNA: TGTGCCAGCAGCTTAGGATACAGCGGTCGAGAGACCCAGTACTTC
size: -
V: TRBV7-2
J: TRBJ2-5
D: -

CDR3: CASSFPLSGQGRETQYF
DNA: TGTGCCAGCAGCTTCCCCTTATCGGGACAGGGCCGAGAGACCCAGTACTTC
size: few
V: TRBV7-2
J: TRBJ2-5
D: TRBD1

CDR3: CASSFSRGPLHF
DNA: TGTGCCAGCAGCTTTAGCCGCGGACCCCTCCACTTT
size: few
V: TRBV7-9
J: TRBJ1-6
D: -

CDR3: CASSHWGQKTEAFF
DNA: TGCGCCAGCAGCCATTGGGGACAAAAAACTGAAGCTTTCTTT
size: -
V: TRBV4-1
J: TRBJ1-1
D: -

CDR3: CASSQYPGRGGNTIYF
DNA: TGCGCCAGCAGTCAATACCCCGGCAGGGGAGGAAACACCATATATTTT
size: -
V: TRBV5-1
J: TRBJ1-3
D: -